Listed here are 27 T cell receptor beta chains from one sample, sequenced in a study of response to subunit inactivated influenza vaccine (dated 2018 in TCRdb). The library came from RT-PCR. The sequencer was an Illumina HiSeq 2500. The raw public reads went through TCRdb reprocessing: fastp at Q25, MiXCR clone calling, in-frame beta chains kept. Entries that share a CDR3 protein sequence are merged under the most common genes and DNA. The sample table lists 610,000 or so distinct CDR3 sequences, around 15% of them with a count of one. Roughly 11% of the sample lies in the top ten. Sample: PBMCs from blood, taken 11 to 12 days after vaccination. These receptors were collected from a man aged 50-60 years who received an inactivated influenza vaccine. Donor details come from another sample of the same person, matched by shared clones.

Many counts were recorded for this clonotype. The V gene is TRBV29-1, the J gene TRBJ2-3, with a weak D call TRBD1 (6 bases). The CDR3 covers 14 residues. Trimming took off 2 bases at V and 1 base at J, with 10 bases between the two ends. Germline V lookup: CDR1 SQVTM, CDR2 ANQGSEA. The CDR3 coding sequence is TGCAGCGTTGAATCCCCAGGGGGCACAGATACGCAGTATTTT. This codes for CSVESPGGTDTQYF.

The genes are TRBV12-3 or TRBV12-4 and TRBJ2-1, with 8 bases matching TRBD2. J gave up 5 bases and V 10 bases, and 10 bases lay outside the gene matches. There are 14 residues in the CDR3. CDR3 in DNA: TGTGCCAACAGCGGACTAGCTCTCCACAATGAGCAGTTCTTC. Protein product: CANSGLALHNEQFF.

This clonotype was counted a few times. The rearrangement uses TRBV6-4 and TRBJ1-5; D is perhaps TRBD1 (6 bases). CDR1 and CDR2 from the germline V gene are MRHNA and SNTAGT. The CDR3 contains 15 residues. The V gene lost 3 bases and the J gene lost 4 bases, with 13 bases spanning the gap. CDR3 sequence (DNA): TGTGCCAGCAGTGAAAATCCAGGGGATAATCAGCCCCAGCATTTT. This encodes CASSENPGDNQPQHF.

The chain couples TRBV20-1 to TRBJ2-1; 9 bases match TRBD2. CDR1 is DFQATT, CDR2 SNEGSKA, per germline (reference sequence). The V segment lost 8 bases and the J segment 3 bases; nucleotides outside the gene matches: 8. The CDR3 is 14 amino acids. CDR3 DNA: TGCAGTCCCGTTAGCGGGAGTTACTACAATGAGCAGTTCTTC. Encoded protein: CSPVSGSYYNEQFF.

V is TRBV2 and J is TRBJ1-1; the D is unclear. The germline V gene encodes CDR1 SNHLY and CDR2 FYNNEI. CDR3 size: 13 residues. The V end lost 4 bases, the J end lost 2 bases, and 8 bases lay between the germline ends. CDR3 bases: TGTGCCAGCAGTGCCAGCCCTAACACTGAAGCTTTCTTT. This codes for CASSASPNTEAFF.

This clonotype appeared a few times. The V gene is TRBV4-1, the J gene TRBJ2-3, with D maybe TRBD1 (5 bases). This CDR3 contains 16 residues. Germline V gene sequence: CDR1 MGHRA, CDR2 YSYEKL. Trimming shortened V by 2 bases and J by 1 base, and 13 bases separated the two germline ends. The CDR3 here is CASSQKGLGGTDTQYF. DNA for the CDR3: TGCGCCAGCAGCCAAAAGGGGCTTGGTGGCACAGATACGCAGTATTTT.

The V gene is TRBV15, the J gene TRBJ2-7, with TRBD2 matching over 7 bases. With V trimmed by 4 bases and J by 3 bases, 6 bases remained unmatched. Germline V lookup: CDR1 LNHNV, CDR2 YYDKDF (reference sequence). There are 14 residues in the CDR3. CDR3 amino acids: CATSTALADYEQYF. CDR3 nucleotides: TGTGCCACCAGCACCGCCCTAGCGGACTACGAGCAGTACTTC.

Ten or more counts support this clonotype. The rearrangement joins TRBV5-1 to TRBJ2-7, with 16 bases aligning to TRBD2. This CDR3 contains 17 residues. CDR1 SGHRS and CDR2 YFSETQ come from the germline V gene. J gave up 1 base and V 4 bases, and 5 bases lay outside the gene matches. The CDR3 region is CASSGTSGRAFSYEQYF. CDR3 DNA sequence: TGCGCCAGCAGCGGGACTAGCGGGAGGGCCTTTTCCTACGAGCAGTACTTC.

This chain's CDR3 is CASSQGNRGDEQYF. CDR3 nucleotides: TGTGCCAGCAGCCAGGGGAACAGGGGAGACGAGCAGTACTTC. V usage is TRBV4-2 and J usage is TRBJ2-7; 7 positions match TRBD1. Germline lookup yields CDR1 LGHNA and CDR2 YNFKEQ. After removal of 3 bases from V and 5 bases from J, the junction contained 7 bases not matched to a gene. This CDR3 comprises 14 residues.

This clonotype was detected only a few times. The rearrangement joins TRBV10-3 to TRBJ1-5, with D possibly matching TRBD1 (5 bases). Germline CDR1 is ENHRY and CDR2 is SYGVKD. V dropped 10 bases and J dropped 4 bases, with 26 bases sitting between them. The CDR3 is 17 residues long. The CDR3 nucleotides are TGTGCCACCACAAAGGCGGGGGGAAAAGACTCGAATCAGCCCCAGCATTTT. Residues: CATTKAGGKDSNQPQHF.

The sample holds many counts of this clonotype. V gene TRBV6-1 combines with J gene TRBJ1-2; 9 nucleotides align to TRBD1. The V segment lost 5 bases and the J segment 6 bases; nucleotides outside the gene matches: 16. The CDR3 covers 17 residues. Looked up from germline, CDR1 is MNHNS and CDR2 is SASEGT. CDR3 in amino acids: CASSPVHLGQGNDGYTF. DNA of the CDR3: TGTGCCAGCAGTCCTGTCCACCTCGGACAGGGGAACGATGGCTACACCTTC.

CDR3 sequence reads: CASSRTGQSYEQYF. CDR3 coding DNA: TGTGCCAGCAGTCGGACGGGACAGTCCTACGAGCAGTACTTC. The chain is built from TRBV6-2 or TRBV6-3 and TRBJ2-7, with TRBD1 matching 7 bases. The ends lost 5 bases at V and 1 base at J; junction bases unmatched: 5. The CDR3 length is 14 residues. Germline V gene lookup returns CDR1 MNHEY and CDR2 SVGEGT.

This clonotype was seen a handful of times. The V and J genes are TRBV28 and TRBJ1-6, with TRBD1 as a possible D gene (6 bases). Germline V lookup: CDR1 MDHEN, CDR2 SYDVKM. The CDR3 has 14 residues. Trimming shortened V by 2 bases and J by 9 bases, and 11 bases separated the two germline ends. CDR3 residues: CASSLGQGTSPLHF. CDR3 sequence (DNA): TGTGCCAGCAGTTTAGGGCAGGGGACTTCACCCCTCCACTTT.

This CDR3 reads CASSHYRGDTQYF. CDR3 in DNA: TGTGCCAGCAGCCACTACCGAGGAGATACGCAGTATTTT. The genes are TRBV6-2 or TRBV6-3 and TRBJ2-3; D unclear. Germline V gives CDR1 MNHEY, CDR2 SVGEGT. V lost 6 bases, J lost 5 bases, and 12 bases lay in between. CDR3 length: 13 residues.

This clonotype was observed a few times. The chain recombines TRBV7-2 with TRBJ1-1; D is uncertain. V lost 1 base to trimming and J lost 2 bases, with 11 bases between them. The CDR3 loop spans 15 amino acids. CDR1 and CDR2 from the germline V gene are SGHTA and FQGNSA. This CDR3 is CASSLEKEINTEAFF. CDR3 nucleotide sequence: TGTGCCAGCAGCTTAGAGAAGGAGATCAACACTGAAGCTTTCTTT.

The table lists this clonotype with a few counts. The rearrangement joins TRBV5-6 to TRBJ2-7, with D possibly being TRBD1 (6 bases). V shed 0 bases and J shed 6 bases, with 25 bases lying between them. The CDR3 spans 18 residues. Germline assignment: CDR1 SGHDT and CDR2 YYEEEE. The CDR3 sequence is CASSLVLRNTGTGPEQYF. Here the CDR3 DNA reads TGTGCCAGCAGCTTGGTTCTTAGGAACACAGGGACGGGGCCCGAGCAGTACTTC.

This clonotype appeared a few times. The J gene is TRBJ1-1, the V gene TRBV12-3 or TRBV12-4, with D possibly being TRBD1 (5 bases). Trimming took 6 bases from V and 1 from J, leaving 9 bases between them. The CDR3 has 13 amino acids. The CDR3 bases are TGTGCCAGCAGATCCGGGGGGAACACTGAAGCTTTCTTT. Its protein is CASRSGGNTEAFF.

The CDR3 DNA follows: TGTGCCAGCAGCTTAGTTGTGAGAGGGCCCGGGAAGGGAGGCCGGCAGTTCTTC. This codes for CASSLVVRGPGKGGRQFF. J is TRBJ2-1 and V is TRBV11-2; tentative D call: TRBD2 (6 bases). CDR3 length equals 18 residues. Germline CDR1 reads SGHAT; CDR2 reads FQNNGV. V gave up 1 base and J gave up 12 bases, with 28 bases separating them.

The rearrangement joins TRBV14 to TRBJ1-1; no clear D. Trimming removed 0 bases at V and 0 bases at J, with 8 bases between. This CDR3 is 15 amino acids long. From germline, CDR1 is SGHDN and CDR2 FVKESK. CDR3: CASSQEGLLNTEAFF. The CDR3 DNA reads TGTGCCAGCAGCCAAGAGGGCCTTTTGAACACTGAAGCTTTCTTT.

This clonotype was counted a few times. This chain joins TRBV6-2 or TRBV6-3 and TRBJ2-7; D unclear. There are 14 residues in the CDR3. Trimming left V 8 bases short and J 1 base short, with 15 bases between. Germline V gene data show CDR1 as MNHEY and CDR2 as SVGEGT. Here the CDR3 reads CASSAWGYSYEQYF. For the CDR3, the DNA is TGTGCCAGCTCCGCCTGGGGTTATTCCTACGAGCAGTACTTC.

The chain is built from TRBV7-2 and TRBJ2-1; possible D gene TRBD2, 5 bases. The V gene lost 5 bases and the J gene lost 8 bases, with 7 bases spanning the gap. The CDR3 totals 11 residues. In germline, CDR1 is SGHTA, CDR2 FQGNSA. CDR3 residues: CASSPSYEQFF. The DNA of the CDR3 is TGTGCCAGCAGCCCTAGCTATGAGCAGTTCTTC.

The CDR3 sequence is CASSLGGRSQGQETQYF. CDR3 coding DNA: TGCGCCAGCAGCTTGGGGGGGAGATCCCAGGGCCAAGAGACCCAGTACTTC. The rearrangement links TRBV5-1 to TRBJ2-5; perhaps D is TRBD1 or TRBD2 (5 bases each). Trimming stripped 0 bases from V and 1 base from J, with 16 bases between. Per the germline V gene, CDR1 is SGHRS and CDR2 is YFSETQ. The length of the CDR3 is 17 residues.

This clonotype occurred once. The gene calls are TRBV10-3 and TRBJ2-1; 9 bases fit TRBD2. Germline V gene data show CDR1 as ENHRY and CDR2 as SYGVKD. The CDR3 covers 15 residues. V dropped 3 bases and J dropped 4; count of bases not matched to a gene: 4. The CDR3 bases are TGTGCCATCAGTGATAGCGGGAGTTTTTACAATGAGCAGTTCTTC. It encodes CAISDSGSFYNEQFF.

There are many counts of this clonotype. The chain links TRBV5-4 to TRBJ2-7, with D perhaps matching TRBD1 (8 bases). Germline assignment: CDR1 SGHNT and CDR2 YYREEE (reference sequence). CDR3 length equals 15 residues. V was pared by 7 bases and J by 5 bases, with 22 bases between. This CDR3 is CASGANRGGFDEQYF. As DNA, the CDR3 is TGTGCCAGCGGCGCAAACAGGGGGGGGTTTGACGAGCAGTACTTC.

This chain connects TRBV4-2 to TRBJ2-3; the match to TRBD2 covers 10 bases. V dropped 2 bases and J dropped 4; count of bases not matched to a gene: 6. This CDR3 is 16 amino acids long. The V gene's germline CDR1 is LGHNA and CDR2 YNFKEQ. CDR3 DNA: TGTGCCAGCAGCCAAAACAGCGGGGGGGCCTCAGATACGCAGTATTTT. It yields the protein CASSQNSGGASDTQYF.

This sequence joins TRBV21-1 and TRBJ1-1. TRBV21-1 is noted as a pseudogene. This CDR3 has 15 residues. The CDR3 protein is CASSKGEQGGRRAFF. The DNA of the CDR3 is TGTGCCAGCAGCAAAGGGGAACAGGGAGGGAGGCGAGCTTTCTTT.

The CDR3: CTSSESSGANTEAFF. The CDR3, as DNA: TGCACCAGCAGCGAATCATCCGGGGCGAACACTGAAGCTTTCTTT. The genes are TRBV1 and TRBJ1-1; the listed D gene, TRBD1, was not tested against the DNA. TRBV1 is annotated as a pseudogene. The CDR3 covers 15 residues.